The 20 T cell receptor beta chains listed next were all sequenced from one sample in a study of T cell responses to AZD1222 COVID-19 vaccine. Repertoires were generated with immunoSEQ multiplex PCR, while TCRdb's copy carries only in-frame clones and drops some. This table holds about 190,000 clones, approximately 90% found once. Sample: peripheral blood, taken on day 0 of AZD1222 vaccination. These receptors all come from an adult in good health.

The genes are TRBV28 and TRBJ2-7; tentatively, D is TRBD2 (6 bases). Trimming pared 2 bases from V and 3 bases from J, leaving 8 bases between. Germline lookup yields CDR1 MDHEN and CDR2 SYDVKM. The CDR3 extends over 13 amino acids. The CDR3 DNA reads as TGTGCCAGCAGTTTAGCGGGAAACTACGAGCAGTACTTC. Translation: CASSLAGNYEQYF.

The V call is TRBV7-9, the J call TRBJ2-2; TRBD2 agrees at 8 bases. Germline values: CDR1 SEHNR, CDR2 FQNEAQ (reference sequence). V shed 4 bases and J 5 bases; nucleotides not matched to a gene: 12. This CDR3 contains 17 residues. The CDR3 region is CASSSRTSGSRTGELFF. CDR3 DNA sequence: TGTGCCAGCAGCTCTCGGACAAGCGGGAGTCGGACCGGGGAGCTGTTTTTT.

The gene calls are TRBV20-1 and TRBJ1-4; D might be TRBD1 (5 bases). V was shortened by 3 bases and J by 3 bases, with 8 bases between the two germline ends. Germline assignment: CDR1 DFQATT and CDR2 SNEGSKA (reference sequence). This CDR3 comprises 13 residues. The CDR3 here is CSASPGPNEKLFF. CDR3 in DNA: TGCAGTGCTAGTCCAGGGCCTAATGAAAAACTGTTTTTT.

The chain uses TRBV5-1 and TRBJ2-7; 13 nucleotides match TRBD2. Germline trimming cut 0 bases from V and 4 bases from J; bases unmatched to any gene: 7. CDR3 size: 17 residues. Germline CDR1 reads SGHRS; CDR2 reads YFSETQ. CDR3 protein: CASSLAEGTSGMYEQYF. In DNA, the CDR3 is TGCGCCAGCAGCTTGGCCGAGGGGACTAGCGGGATGTACGAGCAGTACTTC.

In its sample, this clone was seen a few times. The chain joins TRBV19 to TRBJ1-1; TRBD1 might be the D (6 bases). Looked up from germline, CDR1 is LNHDA and CDR2 is SQIVND (reference sequence). V lost 5 bases and J lost 4, with 8 bases in between. This CDR3 is built from 12 residues. The CDR3 nucleotides read TGTGCCAGTAGTCAGGGGCTCACTGAAGCTTTCTTT. It codes for CASSQGLTEAFF.

This clone was observed once. V usage is TRBV18 and J usage is TRBJ1-5; 7 nucleotides line up with TRBD1. Germline V gene sequence: CDR1 KGHSH, CDR2 LQKENI. The CDR3 extends over 13 amino acids. After removal of 5 bases from V and 5 bases from J, the junction contained 3 bases not matched to a gene. The CDR3 protein is CASSSDRDQPQHF. CDR3 DNA sequence: TGTGCCAGCTCATCAGACAGGGATCAGCCCCAGCATTTT.

The V call is TRBV7-9, the J call TRBJ2-1; TRBD2 matches 8 bases. This CDR3 region has 15 residues. The germline V gene has CDR1 SEHNR and CDR2 FQNEAQ (reference sequence). V was pared by 1 base and J by 4 bases, with 3 bases of the junction left unmatched. CDR3 residues: CASSLVSGGYNEQFF. The CDR3 nucleotides are TGTGCCAGCAGCTTAGTCAGCGGGGGATACAATGAGCAGTTCTTC.

This sequence joins TRBV5-1 and TRBJ2-7; possibly TRBD1 for D (6 bases). The CDR3 totals 15 residues. The V and J ends lost 0 bases and 3 bases respectively, with 13 bases between them. Looked up from germline, CDR1 is SGHRS and CDR2 is YFSETQ. The CDR3 bases are TGCGCCAGCAGCTTGGTCGCAGGGGAGCGCTACGAGCAGTACTTC. Translating gives CASSLVAGERYEQYF.

This chain links TRBV6-1 with TRBJ1-6; the match to TRBD1 covers 8 bases. V dropped 3 bases and J dropped 12; count of bases not matched to a gene: 4. Looked up from germline, CDR1 is MNHNS and CDR2 is SASEGT. The CDR3 is made up of 13 amino acids. The CDR3 loop is CASSDRTGRPLHF. The CDR3 bases are TGTGCCAGCAGTGACCGGACAGGGAGACCCCTCCACTTT.

The chain combines TRBV7-9 with TRBJ2-5; D may be TRBD1 or TRBD2 (6 bases each). The CDR3 extends over 16 amino acids. V was cut by 5 bases and J by 4 bases, with 20 bases left in between. Germline CDR1 reads SEHNR; CDR2 reads FQNEAQ (reference sequence). CDR3 coding DNA: TGTGCCAGCAGCCGGTTGGGGGGCGCCCAAGGAGAGACCCAGTACTTC. This translates into CASSRLGGAQGETQYF.

This chain joins TRBV7-8 and TRBJ1-1; D is unclear. V lost 2 bases and J lost 6, with 10 bases in between. The CDR3 covers 13 residues. Germline CDR1 SGHVS, CDR2 FQNEAQ. The CDR3 loop is CASSLKPLAEAFF. The CDR3 nucleotides are TGTGCCAGCAGCTTAAAGCCCTTAGCTGAAGCTTTCTTT.

The count of this clone is one. In nucleotides, the CDR3 is TGCGCCAGCAGCCCGGGTTACCGAACCGAGCAGTACTTC. It specifies CASSPGYRTEQYF. V and J are TRBV5-1 and TRBJ2-7; D gene ambiguous. The CDR3 has 13 amino acids. The V gene lost 4 bases and the J gene lost 6 bases, with 14 bases spanning the gap. CDR1 and CDR2 from the germline V gene are SGHRS and YFSETQ.

The chain employs TRBV28 and TRBJ2-7; D is unresolved. Deletions cut 3 bases from V and 0 bases from J, with 9 bases between. The CDR3 is 14 amino acids. The germline gives CDR1 MDHEN, CDR2 SYDVKM. CDR3 sequence: CASSLAESSYEQYF. In nucleotides, the CDR3 is TGTGCCAGCAGTTTGGCTGAGAGCTCCTACGAGCAGTACTTC.

This chain uses TRBV18 with TRBJ1-5; 7 bases map to TRBD1. Trimming at V came to 2 bases and at J to 2 bases, leaving 18 bases not matched to a gene. Germline assignment: CDR1 KGHSH and CDR2 LQKENI. The CDR3 is 20 residues long. This CDR3 is CASSPGGSRLQGNRNQPQHF. The CDR3 DNA is TGTGCCAGCTCACCAGGGGGGTCTCGGTTACAGGGGAATCGCAATCAGCCCCAGCATTTT.

Only one count was recorded for this clone. This chain uses TRBV6-1 with TRBJ1-5, with D tentatively TRBD1 (5 bases). V lost 3 bases to trimming and J lost 5 bases, with 8 bases between them. The length of the CDR3 is 13 residues. Germline-derived CDR1 and CDR2 are MNHNS and SASEGT. CDR3 DNA: TGTGCCAGCAGTGATACAGGAGATCAGCCCCAGCATTTT. Its protein product is CASSDTGDQPQHF.

The rearrangement joins TRBV7-8 to TRBJ1-5; 9 positions agree with TRBD1. Germline CDR1 SGHVS, CDR2 FQNEAQ. The CDR3 sequence is 15 residues long. V trimming: 5 bases; J trimming: 7 bases; junction bases outside the gene matches: 9. DNA of the CDR3: TGTGCCAGCAGCACCGGGACAGGGACGGGGCAGCCCCAGCATTTT. This encodes CASSTGTGTGQPQHF.

The V gene is TRBV18, the J gene TRBJ2-7; D may be TRBD2 (6 bases). V was shortened by 5 bases and J by 2 bases, with 13 bases between the two germline ends. CDR3 length: 14 amino acids. The germline gives CDR1 KGHSH, CDR2 LQKENI. The CDR3 DNA follows: TGTGCCAGCTCATCGCTTAGCGGCCCCTACGAGCAGTACTTC. Residues: CASSSLSGPYEQYF.

This chain joins TRBV11-2 and TRBJ2-7; no definite D call. The CDR3 has 11 amino acids. CDR1 is SGHAT and CDR2 is FQNNGV in the germline V gene. V was clipped by 1 base and J by 5 bases, with 3 bases between them. This CDR3 reads CASSLVDEQYF. The CDR3 DNA follows: TGTGCCAGCAGCTTAGTGGACGAGCAGTACTTC. Looking up the rest from reference TRBV11-2 and TRBJ2-7 gives the full variable domain: EAGVAQSPRYKIIEKRQSVAFWCNPISGHATLYWYQQILGQGPKLLIQFQNNGVVDDSQLPKDRFSAERLKGVDSTLKIQPAKLEDSAVYLCASSLVDEQYFGPGTRLTVT.

The rearrangement links TRBV4-2 to TRBJ1-6; D is uncertain. Per germline, CDR1 LGHNA and CDR2 YNFKEQ. The V gene lost 4 bases and the J gene lost 7 bases, with 17 bases spanning the gap. This CDR3 region has 16 residues. DNA for the CDR3: TGTGCCAGCAGCCCAAGTTATGACATTACGAATTCACCCCTCCACTTT. This sequence encodes CASSPSYDITNSPLHF.

V is TRBV7-3 and J is TRBJ2-6; D unclear. The length of the CDR3 is 18 residues. Germline lookup yields CDR1 SGHTA and CDR2 FQGTGA. Trimming cost V 4 bases and J 4 bases, with 20 bases left between them. CDR3 coding DNA: TGTGCCAGCAGCTCCCCCGGTCCGGGTTCCTCGGGGGCCAACGTCCTGACTTTC. It encodes CASSSPGPGSSGANVLTF.